Each of the 27 T cell receptor beta chains below was sequenced from the same sample in a study of blood T cells in healthy people across ages. A second PCR of 7 to 11 cycles used a sample-barcoded 5' primer and a J-beta primer mix. Via MiXCR, TCRdb re-called the 5' RACE reads, giving one row per CDR3 protein. Here the sample spans over 750,000 distinct CDR3 sequences, roughly 25% being singletons. The sample was also reused in another study, on T cells of mothers and their children.

The sample was blood. The source is a boy aged 5-17 years in good health.

This clonotype has only one observation. CDR3 amino acids: CASRRDRGITEAFF. CDR3 sequence (DNA): TGCGCCAGCAGGCGGGACAGGGGGATCACTGAAGCTTTCTTT. This chain uses TRBV4-1 with TRBJ1-1; 11 bases agree with TRBD1. CDR3 size: 14 residues. Germline V gene data show CDR1 as MGHRA and CDR2 as YSYEKL. Trimming cost V 6 bases and J 4 bases; bases outside gene matches: 4.

This clonotype was detected only a few times. This rearrangement joins TRBV7-2 to TRBJ2-4; 8 nucleotides align to TRBD2. V shed 1 base and J 7 bases; nucleotides not matched to a gene: 3. Germline CDR1 is SGHTA and CDR2 is FQGNSA. The CDR3 covers 14 residues. The CDR3 here is CASSLERGSNIQYF. In nucleotides, the CDR3 is TGTGCCAGCAGCTTAGAGCGGGGGTCGAACATTCAGTACTTC. The complete variable domain, with remaining parts taken from reference TRBV7-2 and TRBJ2-4, reads GAGVSQSPSNKVTEKGKDVELRCDPISGHTALYWYRQSLGQGLEFLIYFQGNSAPDKSGLPSDRFSAERTGGSVSTLTIQRTQQEDSAVYLCASSLERGSNIQYFGAGTRLSVL.

This clonotype was seen only a few times. This chain links TRBV4-2 with TRBJ1-1; TRBD1 agrees at 7 bases. Germline V gene data show CDR1 as LGHNA and CDR2 as YNFKEQ. The CDR3 consists of 14 residues. V was pared by 0 bases and J by 3 bases, with 1 base of the junction left unmatched. The CDR3 sequence: CASSQDQGDTEAFF. In DNA form, the CDR3 reads TGTGCCAGCAGCCAAGATCAGGGGGACACTGAAGCTTTCTTT.

Only a few counts were recorded for this clonotype. The chain employs TRBV7-9 and TRBJ2-1; 12 nucleotides agree with TRBD2. J lost 6 bases, V lost 5 bases, and 8 bases had no gene match. Germline-derived CDR1 and CDR2 are SEHNR and FQNEAQ (reference sequence). The CDR3 is 16 amino acids. The CDR3 is CASSPRTSGDLNEQFF. The CDR3 DNA reads as TGTGCCAGCAGCCCACGGACTAGCGGGGACCTCAATGAGCAGTTCTTC. The full variable domain, its missing parts supplied by reference TRBV7-9 and TRBJ2-1, is DTGVSQNPRHKITKRGQNVTFRCDPISEHNRLYWYRQTLGQGPEFLTYFQNEAQLEKSRLLSDRFSAERPKGSFSTLEIQRTEQGDSAMYLCASSPRTSGDLNEQFFGPGTRLTVL.

The CDR3 region has the DNA TGTGCCAGCAGTTTGACCGGGGGACTAGCGGGAGAACAAGAGACCCAGTACTTC. Its translation is CASSLTGGLAGEQETQYF. This chain connects TRBV12-3 or TRBV12-4 to TRBJ2-5; 14 bases map to TRBD2. This CDR3 is 18 amino acids long. Trimming took 3 bases from V and 2 from J; bases not matched to a gene: 8.

The table lists this clonotype with a few counts. For the CDR3, the DNA is TGCGCCAGCAGCACAGAGGGGGGCACTGAAGCTTTCTTT. Residues: CASSTEGGTEAFF. The J gene is TRBJ1-1, the V gene TRBV5-1; a possible D gene is TRBD1 (6 bases). Germline V gene data show CDR1 as SGHRS and CDR2 as YFSETQ. The CDR3 covers 13 residues. V dropped 4 bases and J dropped 4 bases, with 11 bases sitting between them. The full variable domain, with the rest looked up from reference TRBV5-1 and TRBJ1-1, is KAGVTQTPRYLIKTRGQQVTLSCSPISGHRSVSWYQQTPGQGLQFLFEYFSETQRNKGNFPGRFSGRQFSNSRSEMNVSTLELGDSALYLCASSTEGGTEAFFGQGTRLTVV.

Comment on this clonotype: A read error may explain this, as a much larger clone is one base away. The chain is built from TRBV20-1 and TRBJ1-4, with D perhaps TRBD1 (5 bases). The CDR3 consists of 14 residues. Germline lookup yields CDR1 DFQATT and CDR2 SNEGSKA (reference sequence). CDR3 region: CNAIEQEKGEKLFF. The DNA of the CDR3 is TGCAATGCTATAGAACAGGAGAAGGGTGAAAAACTGTTTTTT.

The chain has TRBV6-1 and TRBJ2-5; D gene unclear. The germline gives CDR1 MNHNS, CDR2 SASEGT. Trimming took 4 bases from V and 4 from J, leaving 13 bases between them. The CDR3 contains 14 residues. CDR3 DNA sequence: TGTGCCAGCAGTGGCCGGTGGGGTGGAGAGACCCAGTACTTC. Amino acids: CASSGRWGGETQYF.

Only a few counts were recorded for this clonotype. V gene TRBV11-3 combines with J gene TRBJ2-1, with 7 bases identical to TRBD2. The J call may not be correct, given that the DNA end is closer to TRBJ2-5. The CDR3 is 14 residues long. Germline CDR1 SGHNT, CDR2 YENEEA. CDR3 residues: CASSWAGDSETQYF. The DNA of the CDR3 is TGTGCCAGCAGCTGGGCGGGGGATTCGGAGACCCAGTACTTC.

The genes are TRBV5-1 and TRBJ1-2; tentatively, D is TRBD1 (5 bases). Trimming removed 0 bases at V and 2 bases at J, with 11 bases between. From germline, CDR1 is SGHRS and CDR2 YFSETQ. The CDR3 totals 15 residues. Written as DNA, the CDR3 is TGCGCCAGCAGCTTGGGAGCAGGGCTGAACTATGGCTACACCTTC. Amino acids: CASSLGAGLNYGYTF.

The V call is TRBV7-9, the J call TRBJ2-1; D remains unclear. Germline CDR1 SEHNR, CDR2 FQNEAQ (reference sequence). The ends were cut back, 4 bases at V and 7 bases at J, with 8 bases in the middle. The CDR3 has 12 amino acids. CDR3 region: CASSYQDNEQFF. The CDR3 nucleotides read TGTGCCAGCAGCTATCAAGATAATGAGCAGTTCTTC.

This chain connects TRBV3-1 to TRBJ1-3, with 7 bases fitting TRBD1. Trimming took 3 bases from V and 4 from J; bases not matched to a gene: 21. Germline V gene lookup returns CDR1 LGHDT and CDR2 YNNKEL (reference sequence). The CDR3 runs 20 residues. CDR3 in DNA: TGTGCCAGCAGCCAGGAAACGCCCCTTGGTAAGAGGGGGCAAGGAAACACCATATATTTT. Encoded protein: CASSQETPLGKRGQGNTIYF. The full variable domain, completed using reference TRBV3-1 and TRBJ1-3, is DTAVSQTPKYLVTQMGNDKSIKCEQNLGHDTMYWYKQDSKKFLKIMFSYNNKELIINETVPNRFSPKSPDKAHLNLHINSLELGDSAVYFCASSQETPLGKRGQGNTIYFGEGSWLTVV.

The J gene is TRBJ2-1, the V gene TRBV5-1, with D perhaps being TRBD1 or TRBD2 (5 bases each). The CDR3 covers 16 residues. Deletions cut 4 bases from V and 3 bases from J, with 17 bases between. The V gene's germline CDR1 is SGHRS and CDR2 YFSETQ. The CDR3 sequence: CASSQILGVGYNEQFF. Here the CDR3 DNA reads TGCGCCAGCAGCCAAATTTTGGGGGTTGGCTACAATGAGCAGTTCTTC.

This clonotype was seen at least ten times. The chain is built from TRBV11-2 and TRBJ2-3; D is ambiguous. The CDR3 covers 12 residues. From germline, CDR1 is SGHAT and CDR2 FQNNGV. The ends were cut back, 5 bases at V and 2 bases at J, with 5 bases in the middle. The CDR3 protein is CASSRLTDTQYF. The DNA for the CDR3 is TGTGCCAGCAGCCGACTCACAGATACGCAGTATTTT.

V and J are TRBV14 and TRBJ1-2; D is undetermined. From germline, CDR1 is SGHDN and CDR2 FVKESK. The CDR3 totals 12 residues. V was pared by 3 bases and J by 7 bases, with 9 bases between. CDR3 sequence (DNA): TGTGCCAGCAGCCAGATGAGGCGTGGCTACACCTTC. It yields the protein CASSQMRRGYTF.

The chain recombines TRBV9 with TRBJ2-5; TRBD2 matches 11 bases. TRBJ2-1 matches the DNA end more closely, so the J call is doubtful. Germline-derived CDR1 and CDR2 are SGDLS and YYNGEE. There are 15 residues in the CDR3. Here the CDR3 reads CASSVSGRALYEQFF. The CDR3 DNA reads TGTGCCAGCAGCGTTAGCGGGAGGGCCCTCTATGAGCAGTTCTTC.

This rearrangement joins TRBV20-1 to TRBJ2-5; no clear D gene. Germline V gives CDR1 DFQATT, CDR2 SNEGSKA (reference sequence). V was shortened by 3 bases and J by 1 base, with 6 bases between the two germline ends. CDR3 length equals 12 residues. The CDR3 coding sequence is TGCAGTGCTAGTGACCTCCAAGAGACCCAGTACTTC. Protein product: CSASDLQETQYF.

The chain is built from TRBV29-1 and TRBJ2-7, with 11 bases lining up with TRBD2. Germline-derived CDR1 and CDR2 are SQVTM and ANQGSEA. The J segment lost 6 bases and the V segment lost 3 bases, leaving 4 bases of the junction unmatched. The CDR3 runs to 13 residues. The CDR3 DNA sequence: TGCAGCGTTGATTTAGCGGGGGGGCGCGAGCAGTACTTC. It encodes CSVDLAGGREQYF.

The rearrangement uses TRBV7-9 and TRBJ2-3; no firm D call. This CDR3 comprises 15 residues. V was pared by 5 bases and J by 2 bases, with 14 bases between. Per the germline V gene, CDR1 is SEHNR and CDR2 is FQNEAQ (reference sequence). This CDR3 is CASSPRALATDTQYF. The CDR3, as DNA: TGTGCCAGCAGCCCAAGGGCGCTCGCCACAGATACGCAGTATTTT.

This clonotype has just a few counts. The gene calls are TRBV6-5 and TRBJ1-1, with D possibly being TRBD1 (5 bases). The germline gives CDR1 MNHEY, CDR2 SVGAGI. The CDR3 runs to 14 residues. V lost 2 bases, J lost 1 base, and 8 bases lay in between. CDR3 sequence (DNA): TGTGCCAGCAGTTACGGGGCAGGGAACACTGAAGCTTTCTTT. It is translated as CASSYGAGNTEAFF.

The CDR3 protein is CASSQGSQNYGYTF. CDR3 in DNA: TGTGCCAGCAGCCAAGGGAGCCAGAACTATGGCTACACCTTC. The chain combines TRBV3-1 with TRBJ1-2; D gene uncertain. V shed 1 base and J shed 2 bases, with 8 bases lying between them. The CDR3 has 14 residues. Germline V gene sequence: CDR1 LGHDT, CDR2 YNNKEL (reference sequence).

V usage is TRBV6-6 and J usage is TRBJ2-7; 9 positions agree with TRBD2. Trimming removed 8 bases from V and 7 bases from J; junction bases left unmatched: 6. Germline CDR1 and CDR2: MNHNY and SVGAGI (reference sequence). This CDR3 contains 12 residues. CDR3 amino acids: CASAAGGPEQYF. Here the CDR3 DNA reads TGTGCCAGCGCGGCGGGGGGGCCGGAGCAGTACTTC.

The chain is built from TRBV20-1 and TRBJ2-1; D may match TRBD1 or TRBD2 (5 bases each). The V end lost 5 bases, the J end lost 4 bases, and 18 bases lay between the germline ends. Germline V gene data show CDR1 as DFQATT and CDR2 as SNEGSKA (reference sequence). This CDR3 is built from 15 residues. The DNA of the CDR3 is TGCAGTGCTGGCGAGGAGTGGGACGGTTACAATGAGCAGTTCTTC. It is translated as CSAGEEWDGYNEQFF.

The chain carries TRBV28 and TRBJ1-2, with D possibly matching TRBD1 (5 bases). Trimming pared 8 bases from V and 2 bases from J, leaving 21 bases between. CDR1 and CDR2 from the germline V gene are MDHEN and SYDVKM. The CDR3 is 16 amino acids. The DNA of the CDR3 is TGTGCCAGCTCTTCCGCGGCCGAGAGGGACAACTATGGCTACACCTTC. Encoded protein: CASSSAAERDNYGYTF.

The chain combines TRBV6-6 with TRBJ2-5; D call uncertain. The J call may be in error: the DNA end matches TRBJ2-1 better. The CDR3 loop spans 16 amino acids. Germline CDR1 MNHNY, CDR2 SVGAGI (reference sequence). The CDR3 DNA reads as TGTGCCAGCAGTTATACGGCAGGCAATACAATTTATGAGCAGTTCTTC. It is translated as CASSYTAGNTIYEQFF.

V is TRBV12-3 or TRBV12-4 and J is TRBJ1-1, with TRBD1 as a possible D gene (6 bases). Trimming cost V 9 bases and J 5 bases, with 19 bases left between them. The CDR3 is 14 residues long. This CDR3 reads CASFGGADKTEAFF. CDR3 DNA: TGTGCCAGTTTCGGGGGGGCCGATAAAACTGAAGCTTTCTTT.

A few counts support this clonotype. The rearrangement links TRBV27 to TRBJ1-1; weak D call: TRBD1 (5 bases). With 6 bases removed from V and 6 bases from J, the gap between germline ends came to 20 bases. The germline CDR1 and CDR2 sequences are MNHEY and SMNVEV (reference sequence). The CDR3 consists of 15 residues. CDR3 DNA sequence: TGTGCCAGCAGGCGGGGGGTCCCTCCTTACTCTGAAGCTTTCTTT. Translated, it gives CASRRGVPPYSEAFF.